These 29 T cell receptor beta chains came from one sample sequenced in a study of T-cell reconstitution after alpha-beta-depleted transplantation in children (dated by TCRdb to the mid-2010s). The label giving this sample's treatment or condition can be read as: allogeneic hematopoietic cell transplantation with graft depleted of TCRalphabeta T cells and CD19 B cells. The library relied on PCR. TCRdb records Illumina HiSeq 2500 as the sequencer. TCR libraries were prepared with molecular barcoding, using unique molecular identifiers to normalize TCRbeta repertoire quantification. TCRdb trimmed public reads at Q25 via fastp, called clones via MiXCR and kept in-frame beta chains. Every CDR3 protein is listed once, alongside the most common genes and DNA of its rows. Across this sample there are about 440,000 distinct CDR3 sequences, with around two fifths seen only once. Together, the top ten hold around 29% of the sample.

The material sequenced was PBMCs, taken before TCRalphabeta/CD19-depleted stem cell transplant. The receptors originated from a girl aged 2-15 years with aplastic anemia, due to receive a stem cell transplant.

The rearrangement joins TRBV4-1 to TRBJ2-5; 8 bases match TRBD1. CDR3 length: 16 amino acids. Germline assignment: CDR1 MGHRA and CDR2 YSYEKL. The V segment lost 0 bases and the J segment 4 bases; nucleotides outside the gene matches: 7. CDR3: CASSQDLGQGRETQYF. The CDR3 nucleotides read TGCGCCAGCAGCCAAGATCTAGGACAGGGTAGAGAGACCCAGTACTTC.

The chain is built from TRBV4-2 and TRBJ2-6; D unclear. The germline V gene has CDR1 LGHNA and CDR2 YNFKEQ. V was cut by 1 base and J by 0 bases, with 16 bases left in between. The CDR3 consists of 19 residues. Written as DNA, the CDR3 is TGTGCCAGCAGCCAAGTGCGTGTAGGTGCCAACTCTGGGGCCAACGTCCTGACTTTC. This codes for CASSQVRVGANSGANVLTF.

V gene TRBV9 combines with J gene TRBJ2-7; TRBD1 aligns across 7 bases. The V gene's germline CDR1 is SGDLS and CDR2 YYNGEE. The CDR3 covers 13 residues. With 3 bases clipped from V and 7 bases from J, the junction kept 7 bases outside the gene matches. This chain's CDR3 is CASSETGVGEQYF. The CDR3 bases are TGTGCCAGCAGCGAAACAGGGGTCGGAGAGCAGTACTTC.

The chain has TRBV9 and TRBJ1-1; 9 positions match TRBD1. V lost 3 bases to trimming and J lost 3 bases; unmatched junction nucleotides: 9. Germline CDR1 SGDLS, CDR2 YYNGEE. The CDR3 has 16 residues. CDR3 loop: CASSADPGQGYTEAFF. CDR3 nucleotides: TGTGCCAGCAGCGCCGACCCGGGACAGGGTTACACTGAAGCTTTCTTT.

About this clonotype: A single base separates this from a much larger clone, so it may be a read error. This chain uses TRBV7-6 with TRBJ2-4; D unclear. The CDR3 covers 15 residues. Germline CDR1 and CDR2: SGHVS and FNYEAQ. CDR3 loop: CASSPLVGAKNIRYF. CDR3 DNA: TGTGCCAGCAGCCCCCTAGTCGGAGCCAAAAACATTCGGTACTTC.

V usage is TRBV7-2 and J usage is TRBJ2-7, with TRBD2 identical over 9 bases. CDR3 length: 16 amino acids. Germline CDR1 and CDR2: SGHTA and FQGNSA. With V trimmed by 2 bases and J by 3 bases, 8 bases remained unmatched. This CDR3 is CASSLRSGGTIYEQYF. The CDR3, as DNA: TGTGCCAGCAGCTTAAGGAGCGGGGGGACCATCTACGAGCAGTACTTC. Full variable domain (remainder filled in from reference TRBV7-2 and TRBJ2-7): GAGVSQSPSNKVTEKGKDVELRCDPISGHTALYWYRQSLGQGLEFLIYFQGNSAPDKSGLPSDRFSAERTGGSVSTLTIQRTQQEDSAVYLCASSLRSGGTIYEQYFGPGTRLTVT.

The gene calls are TRBV5-1 and TRBJ2-5, with 9 bases identical to TRBD2. Losses at the gene ends were 4 bases for V and 9 bases for J; bases not matched to a gene: 13. The CDR3 runs 15 residues. The germline gives CDR1 SGHRS, CDR2 YFSETQ. The CDR3 is CASSAVVAGVTAQYF. CDR3 in DNA: TGCGCCAGCAGCGCCGTGGTAGCGGGAGTTACGGCCCAGTACTTC.

The chain is built from TRBV6-6 and TRBJ1-6; D uncertain. CDR1 is MNHNY and CDR2 is SVGAGI in the germline V gene (reference sequence). The V end was cut by 5 bases, the J end by 10 bases, with 9 bases between. The CDR3 loop spans 12 amino acids. The CDR3 sequence is CASSEVKSPLHF. In DNA form, the CDR3 reads TGTGCCAGCAGTGAGGTGAAATCACCCCTCCACTTT.

This clonotype appeared a few times. This chain joins TRBV20-1 and TRBJ2-1; D uncertain. The CDR3 covers 10 residues. Germline CDR1 reads DFQATT; CDR2 reads SNEGSKA (reference sequence). V was shortened by 5 bases and J by 10 bases, with 9 bases between the two germline ends. Here the CDR3 reads CSAERKEQFF. CDR3 coding DNA: TGCAGTGCTGAACGGAAGGAGCAGTTCTTC.

The chain employs TRBV18 and TRBJ2-3; TRBD2 matches at 7 bases. Germline CDR1 is KGHSH and CDR2 is LQKENI. With 4 bases clipped from V and 5 bases from J, the junction kept 6 bases outside the gene matches. This CDR3 spans 14 amino acids. This chain's CDR3 is CASSRAGKVDTQYF. CDR3 nucleotides: TGTGCCAGCTCACGAGCGGGGAAGGTAGATACGCAGTATTTT.

V gene TRBV20-1 combines with J gene TRBJ2-7; 12 positions agree with TRBD1. Germline CDR1 and CDR2: DFQATT and SNEGSKA (reference sequence). The CDR3 extends over 11 amino acids. Here the CDR3 reads CSGDRGREQYF. The CDR3 DNA reads as TGCAGCGGGGACAGGGGGCGTGAGCAGTACTTC.

Ten or more counts support this clonotype. The rearrangement uses TRBV13 and TRBJ2-3; 8 bases align to TRBD1. The CDR3 consists of 13 residues. Trimming cost V 5 bases and J 4 bases; bases outside gene matches: 2. Germline CDR1 PRHDT, CDR2 FYEKMQ (reference sequence). CDR3 sequence (DNA): TGTGCCAGCAGCCCGACAGGGGCAGATACGCAGTATTTT. Translated, it gives CASSPTGADTQYF.

This clonotype has more than one count but fewer than ten. The genes are TRBV7-9 and TRBJ2-5; D gene ambiguous. Trimming removed 1 base from V and 1 base from J, with 7 bases in between. This CDR3 is 14 amino acids long. Germline CDR1 reads SEHNR; CDR2 reads FQNEAQ (reference sequence). CDR3 DNA: TGTGCCAGCAGCTTAGTGGTCAGCCAAGAGACCCAGTACTTC. Its translation: CASSLVVSQETQYF.

This clonotype was counted at least ten times. The V gene is TRBV7-2, the J gene TRBJ2-5, with D tentatively TRBD2 (6 bases). V was clipped by 0 bases and J by 5 bases, with 13 bases between them. The germline CDR1 and CDR2 sequences are SGHTA and FQGNSA. This CDR3 is 15 amino acids long. Here the CDR3 DNA reads TGTGCCAGCAGCTTAGCTAGCGGTCTGGGGGAGACCCAGTACTTC. Amino acid sequence: CASSLASGLGETQYF.

V is TRBV10-3 and J is TRBJ1-6, with a weak D call TRBD1 (6 bases). Germline V lookup: CDR1 ENHRY, CDR2 SYGVKD. The V end was cut by 3 bases, the J end by 5 bases, with 14 bases between. The CDR3 consists of 16 residues. This CDR3 is CAISDRGVENNSPLHF. CDR3 nucleotides: TGTGCCATCAGTGATAGGGGGGTAGAGAATAATTCACCCCTCCACTTT.

This clonotype was detected a few times. The J gene is TRBJ2-1, the V gene TRBV6-2 or TRBV6-3; 7 nucleotides match TRBD1. The germline CDR1 and CDR2 sequences are MNHEY and SVGEGT. The junction had 5 bases not matched to a gene; V was cut back by 6 bases and J by 0 bases. The CDR3 contains 15 residues. The CDR3 nucleotides read TGTGCCAGCAGACCGACAGGGCCCTCCTACAATGAGCAGTTCTTC. Translated, it gives CASRPTGPSYNEQFF.

The chain carries TRBV20-1 and TRBJ2-7, with D hard to call. This CDR3 region has 13 residues. Germline values: CDR1 DFQATT, CDR2 SNEGSKA (reference sequence). The ends were cut back, 7 bases at V and 0 bases at J, with 13 bases in the middle. DNA of the CDR3: TGCAGTGAGAAGCGCCCAAGCTCCTACGAGCAGTACTTC. Its translation is CSEKRPSSYEQYF.

This clonotype was seen just once. The rearrangement uses TRBV29-1 and TRBJ2-7, with 7 bases lining up with TRBD1. Per the germline V gene, CDR1 is SQVTM and CDR2 is ANQGSEA. V shed 4 bases and J 0 bases; nucleotides not matched to a gene: 9. This CDR3 has 15 amino acids. The CDR3 reads CSVVGSGTDSYEQYF. CDR3 in DNA: TGCAGCGTTGTGGGGTCGGGGACAGACTCCTACGAGCAGTACTTC.

This sequence joins TRBV6-5 and TRBJ1-1, with TRBD1 matching over 7 bases. There are 15 residues in the CDR3. Per germline, CDR1 MNHEY and CDR2 SVGAGI. After removal of 2 bases from V and 1 base from J, the junction contained 4 bases not matched to a gene. The CDR3 sequence is CASSYGQGENTEAFF. The CDR3 DNA follows: TGTGCCAGCAGTTACGGGCAGGGGGAGAACACTGAAGCTTTCTTT.

This sequence joins TRBV7-3 and TRBJ1-1; 8 bases align to TRBD1. After removal of 5 bases from V and 4 bases from J, the junction contained 18 bases not matched to a gene. The CDR3 totals 18 residues. Germline V gene lookup returns CDR1 SGHTA and CDR2 FQGTGA. In DNA, the CDR3 is TGTGCCAGCAGCCCCGGACAGGGACAGTGGGCCCTTGGCACTGAAGCTTTCTTT. It yields the protein CASSPGQGQWALGTEAFF. Based on the CDR3 plus reference TRBV7-3 and TRBJ1-1, the full variable domain is GAGVSQTPSNKVTEKGKYVELRCDPISGHTALYWYRQSLGQGPEFLIYFQGTGAADDSGLPNDRFFAVRPEGSVSTLKIQRTERGDSAVYLCASSPGQGQWALGTEAFFGQGTRLTVV.

This rearrangement joins TRBV5-4 to TRBJ2-2; D not resolved. This CDR3 contains 15 residues. The V end was cut by 3 bases, the J end by 0 bases, with 9 bases between. Germline assignment: CDR1 SGHNT and CDR2 YYREEE (reference sequence). The DNA for the CDR3 is TGTGCCAGCAGCTATCAACGCACGAACACCGGGGAGCTGTTTTTT. Translated, it gives CASSYQRTNTGELFF.

This chain uses TRBV5-6 with TRBJ2-7; 11 bases map to TRBD2. Trimming took 3 bases from V and 2 from J; bases not matched to a gene: 7. Germline V gives CDR1 SGHDT, CDR2 YYEEEE. The CDR3 has 16 amino acids. In DNA form, the CDR3 reads TGTGCCAGCAGCTCCGATAGCGGGAGGGGCGCCTACGAGCAGTACTTC. Encoded protein: CASSSDSGRGAYEQYF.

This clonotype was detected many times. The chain employs TRBV25-1 and TRBJ2-1, with D perhaps TRBD1 (5 bases). V was clipped by 7 bases and J by 9 bases, with 10 bases between them. Germline V gene data show CDR1 as MGHDK and CDR2 as SYGVNS. The length of the CDR3 is 11 residues. The CDR3 nucleotides read TGTGCCAGCACCTGGGGCGGTGAGCAGTTCTTC. Translation gives CASTWGGEQFF.

The J gene is TRBJ2-7, the V gene TRBV5-1; D uncertain. V lost 0 bases and J 0 bases, leaving 10 bases between the germline ends. Germline lookup yields CDR1 SGHRS and CDR2 YFSETQ. The CDR3 runs to 15 residues. The CDR3 region is CASSLGTMSSYEQYF. DNA for the CDR3: TGCGCCAGCAGCTTGGGAACTATGAGCTCCTACGAGCAGTACTTC.

In its sample, this clonotype was seen a few times. The rearrangement links TRBV28 to TRBJ1-1, with 8 bases fitting TRBD1. CDR1 is MDHEN, CDR2 SYDVKM, per germline. This CDR3 contains 17 residues. V lost 8 bases to trimming and J lost 0 bases; unmatched junction nucleotides: 14. The CDR3 loop reads CASGPLTNRGMNTEAFF. CDR3 nucleotides: TGTGCCAGCGGACCGTTGACAAACAGGGGGATGAACACTGAAGCTTTCTTT.

There are many counts of this clonotype. J is TRBJ2-3 and V is TRBV2, with D unclear. The CDR3 is made up of 14 amino acids. Trimming left V 2 bases short and J 5 bases short, with 11 bases between. CDR1 and CDR2 from the germline V gene are SNHLY and FYNNEI. The CDR3 region has the DNA TGTGCCAGCAGTGAAAGGCTCTCGGTAGATACGCAGTATTTT. This gives the protein CASSERLSVDTQYF.

The DNA of the CDR3 is TGTGCCAGCAGCCAAGAAACTGGCCCCGGACTAGTGCAGTTCTTC. Protein sequence: CASSQETGPGLVQFF. The genes are TRBV4-2 and TRBJ2-1; TRBD2 matches at 7 bases. The length of the CDR3 is 15 residues. J was trimmed by 12 bases and V by 0 bases; bases with no gene match: 11. The V gene's germline CDR1 is LGHNA and CDR2 YNFKEQ.

The chain has TRBV3-1 and TRBJ2-1, with 10 bases that match TRBD1. From germline, CDR1 is LGHDT and CDR2 YNNKEL (reference sequence). The CDR3 runs to 14 residues. Trimming removed 3 bases from V and 9 bases from J; junction bases left unmatched: 5. The CDR3 coding sequence is TGTGCCAGCAGCCAGTTGACAGGGGGCCTTGAGCAGTTCTTC. This translates into CASSQLTGGLEQFF.

V and J are TRBV12-3 or TRBV12-4 and TRBJ1-1, with 9 bases lining up with TRBD1. Losses at the gene ends were 5 bases for V and 5 bases for J; bases not matched to a gene: 6. This CDR3 is 14 amino acids long. CDR3 sequence: CASSTGGIRTEAFF. CDR3 in DNA: TGTGCCAGCAGTACAGGGGGCATTAGGACTGAAGCTTTCTTT.